This entry is about one T cell receptor (beta chain). The assay was immunoSEQ multiplex PCR, and TCRdb's table has in-frame clones only and misses some. The table lists approximately 440,000 clones, about nine tenths of them singletons. This specimen belongs to a study of blood T cell repertoires in COVID-19. Study information: PBMCs, B-cell-depleted T cells, or T cells provided the cDNA or gDNA that made up the material.

The CDR3 has 14 amino acids. Germline-derived CDR1 and CDR2 are LGHDT and YNNKEL (reference sequence). The J segment lost 4 bases and the V segment lost 5 bases, leaving 5 bases of the junction unmatched. This study enrolled people aged about 18 to 100 from 20 to 25 US geographic areas. Recovery among Cohort 3 donors was established by two negative PCRs, clearance, or symptom resolution. V gene TRBV3-1 (or the pseudogene TRBV3-2) combines with J gene TRBJ2-7; 10 positions match TRBD1. Sequencing input: PBMCs or T cells enriched from blood (not recorded which). This TCR derives from a woman younger than 35 who had recovered from COVID-19. CDR3 amino acids: CASSYGQGGYEQYF. The CDR3 nucleotides are TGTGCCAGCAGCTACGGACAGGGGGGGTACGAGCAGTACTTC.